A selection of T cell receptor beta chains follows, all from one sample in a study of CD8 T cells in ankylosing spondylitis. TCRdb analysed the 5' RACE reads with MiXCR anew, one entry per CDR3 protein. The repertoire holds hundreds of thousands of distinct CDR3 sequences, about 11% seen once, with 21% in the top ten. The sequenced sample consisted of blood, either unsorted or a sorted T cell fraction (not recorded which). Receptors originate from a male donor with ankylosing spondylitis or in good health (not recorded which). CDR3s include the opening cysteine and the closing phenylalanine or tryptophan. Each record gives: J gene, V gene, D gene, clone size, CDR3 DNA, CDR3 protein. D genes are given only for firm matches. Size is stated for part of the rows, as once, few or many counts, or as a class when the clone is expanded.

TRBJ2-1,TRBV20-1,TRBD1,many,TGCAGTGCTAGAGATATAACAGGGGTTATCTACTATGAGCAGTTCTTC,CSARDITGVIYYEQFF
TRBJ1-5,TRBV20-1,TRBD1,many,TGCAGTGCTAGAGCGGGACAGGGAGGAGGTCAGCCCCAGCATTTT,CSARAGQGGGQPQHF
TRBJ2-1,TRBV5-1,.,.,TGCGCCAGCAGCTTTTATCTCAGGGGGGGCTACAATGAGCAGTTCTTC,CASSFYLRGGYNEQFF
TRBJ1-4,TRBV12-3/TRBV12-4,.,.,TGTGCCAGCAGTCTACGACGTAAGGAGAAGGCTAATGAAAAACTGTTTTTT,CASSLRRKEKANEKLFF
TRBJ1-5,TRBV20-1,.,many,TGCAGTGCTAGAGATATGGGCAGGGCAGGCCAGCCCCAGCATTTT,CSARDMGRAGQPQHF
TRBJ1-5,TRBV5-1,.,many,TGCGCCAGCGTCCTGTGGGGGGGCAATCAGCCCCAGCATTTT,CASVLWGGNQPQHF
TRBJ2-1,TRBV20-1,.,many,TGCAGTGCCGACTGGGGATCCAATGAGCAGTTCTTC,CSADWGSNEQFF
TRBJ2-4,TRBV7-9,TRBD1,many,TGTGCCAGCAGCTCTTCCGGGACAGGGTATAACATTCAGTACTTC,CASSSSGTGYNIQYF
TRBJ2-1,TRBV7-8,TRBD2,once,TGTGCCAGCAGCCCGCAGACTAGCCAGTACAATGAGCAGTTCTTC,CASSPQTSQYNEQFF
TRBJ2-1,TRBV24-1,TRBD1,many,TGTGCCACCAGTGATTCCCGACAGGGGCTCAATGAGCAGTTCTTC,CATSDSRQGLNEQFF
TRBJ1-5,TRBV7-9,TRBD1,many,TGTGCCAGCAGCTCGGACAGGGGCTGGGATCAGCCCCAGCATTTT,CASSSDRGWDQPQHF
TRBJ2-7,TRBV12-3/TRBV12-4,TRBD1,many,TGTGCCAGCAGCTGGACAGGGGAATCCTACGAGCAGTACTTC,CASSWTGESYEQYF
TRBJ1-1,TRBV20-1,TRBD1,many,TGCAGTGCTGGGTCAGGGGGAGACACTGAAGCTTTCTTT,CSAGSGGDTEAFF
TRBJ2-3,TRBV5-1,TRBD2,many,TGCGCCAGCAGCCTTAGGACTAGCGGGATCACAGATACGCAGTATTTT,CASSLRTSGITDTQYF
TRBJ2-3,TRBV11-2,.,many,TGTGCCAGCAGCCCACGTATAGGGGTAACAACAGATACGCAGTATTTT,CASSPRIGVTTDTQYF
TRBJ2-7,TRBV12-3/TRBV12-4,.,many,TGTGCCAGCAGTCCGTCTCGGGAAGACTCCTACGAGCAGTACTTC,CASSPSREDSYEQYF
TRBJ1-5,TRBV6-1,TRBD1,.,TGTGCCAGCAGTCGGGACAGGGAGTACGGTCAGCCCCAGCATTTT,CASSRDREYGQPQHF
TRBJ1-5,TRBV7-2,.,many,TGTGCCAGCAGCTATCAGCCTGGGCAGCCCCAGCATTTT,CASSYQPGQPQHF
TRBJ2-5,TRBV5-6,TRBD1,.,TGTGCCAGCAGCGGACGACAGGGTGGTAGTCAAGAGACCCAGTACTTC,CASSGRQGGSQETQYF
TRBJ2-3,TRBV12-3/TRBV12-4,.,.,TGTGCCAGCAGCCTCATGGGGTCCCGCGGGTTAGATACGCAGTATTTT,CASSLMGSRGLDTQYF
TRBJ1-2,TRBV7-2,.,few,TGTGCCAGCAGCTTTCAGGGCTCGGGCTACACCTTC,CASSFQGSGYTF
TRBJ2-5,TRBV7-9,.,.,TGTGCCAGCAGCGTGACAGCGGGCGGCGGGCAAGAGACCCAGTACTTC,CASSVTAGGGQETQYF
TRBJ2-7,TRBV9,.,many,TGTGCCAGCAGCGTAGAGTCTTTTACGGCCGAGCAGTACTTC,CASSVESFTAEQYF
TRBJ2-3,TRBV7-9,.,many,TGTGCCAGCAGCTTAGTAGGAGGGCCAGAAGATACGCAGTATTTT,CASSLVGGPEDTQYF
TRBJ2-7,TRBV7-2,.,.,TGTGCCAGCAGCTTAGTCGGGGCCACCTACGAGCAGTACTTC,CASSLVGATYEQYF
TRBJ2-3,TRBV3-1,.,many,TGTGCCAGCAGCCAATCGTGGGGGGCCAACACAGATACGCAGTATTTT,CASSQSWGANTDTQYF
TRBJ2-2,TRBV9,TRBD2,many,TGTGCCAGCAGAACGACTAGCGGGGGTAACGGGGAGCTGTTTTTT,CASRTTSGGNGELFF
TRBJ2-1,TRBV29-1,TRBD2,many,TGCAGCGTTGTGGGATGGACTAGTGGGAACGGTGAGCAGTTCTTC,CSVVGWTSGNGEQFF
TRBJ1-2,TRBV29-1,TRBD1,many,TGCAGCGCTATGACAGGGAGTATACACTTC,CSAMTGSIHF
TRBJ2-7,TRBV6-5,.,many,TGTGCCAGCAGTTACCGCCCAGAGATAAGCTCCTACGAGCAGTACTTC,CASSYRPEISSYEQYF
TRBJ1-4,TRBV20-1,TRBD1,many,TGCAGTGCCGCACCGGGACAGGGTGATGAAAAACTGTTTTTT,CSAAPGQGDEKLFF
TRBJ2-5,TRBV28,TRBD1,.,TGTGCCAGCAGTTTGGACAGGGGACGAGAAGAGACCCAGTACTTC,CASSLDRGREETQYF
TRBJ1-2,TRBV12-3/TRBV12-4,.,many,TGTGCCAGCAGTTTTTGGGGCCTCTACACCTTC,CASSFWGLYTF
TRBJ2-1,TRBV29-1,.,.,TGCAGCGCCCGGGTAGGGGGATGGAATGAGCAGTTCTTC,CSARVGGWNEQFF
TRBJ1-1,TRBV7-8,.,few,TGTGCCAGCAGCTTAGAGGTCGGGGCGGCAGCATTCTTT,CASSLEVGAAAFF
TRBJ1-4,TRBV5-1,.,many,TGCGCCAGCAGCTTGGCGGGCAGGGTAGGAGAAAAACTGTTTTTT,CASSLAGRVGEKLFF
TRBJ2-3,TRBV7-9,.,few,TGTGCCAGCAGCGAACAAGATACGCAGTATTTT,CASSEQDTQYF
TRBJ2-5,TRBV7-7,TRBD2,.,TGTGCTAGCAGCTTGGACGGACTAGCGGGGGGTGAGACCCAGTACTTC,CASSLDGLAGGETQYF
TRBJ1-5,TRBV6-1,.,many,TGTGCCAGCAGTGAAAACGACAGCCGTCCCCAGCATTTT,CASSENDSRPQHF
TRBJ2-1,TRBV3-1,.,many,TGTGCCAGCAGCCAAGAAGAGGGGGTGAGAGGGAGCAATGAGCAGTTCTTC,CASSQEEGVRGSNEQFF
TRBJ2-2,TRBV3-1,TRBD1,many,TGTGCCAGCAGCCAAGCCGACAGGGGACACGGGGAGCTGTTTTTT,CASSQADRGHGELFF
TRBJ2-3,TRBV24-1,TRBD1,many,TGTGCCACCAGTGGCGGGACAGGGGGCGCAGATACGCAGTATTTT,CATSGGTGGADTQYF
TRBJ1-1,TRBV7-9,.,.,TGTGCCAGCAGCTTAGTACAGGGCCGGAACACTGAAGCTTTCTTT,CASSLVQGRNTEAFF
TRBJ2-5,TRBV12-3/TRBV12-4,.,many,TGTGCCAGCAGTTTCAGAGGGTATGAGACCCAGTACTTC,CASSFRGYETQYF
TRBJ2-2,TRBV7-2,.,many,TGTGCCAGCAGCCCGAGAGTTGGGGAGCTGTTTTTT,CASSPRVGELFF
TRBJ2-2,TRBV20-1,.,many,TGCAGTGCTAGAGATCCCGTAGGCCCCGGGGAGCTGTTTTTT,CSARDPVGPGELFF
TRBJ1-5,TRBV12-3/TRBV12-4,TRBD1,many,TGTGCCAGCGGACAGGGGGCCTATCAGCCCCAGCATTTT,CASGQGAYQPQHF
TRBJ1-2,TRBV19,TRBD1,few,TGTGCCAGTAGTATATCGGACAGGGTCAACGGCTACACCTTC,CASSISDRVNGYTF
TRBJ1-2,TRBV28,TRBD1,few,TGTGCCAGCAGTCGATCCGGGACAGGGAAGGATGGCTACACCTTC,CASSRSGTGKDGYTF
TRBJ2-2,TRBV21-1,.,many,TGTGCCAGCAGCCGGGGAAGCGGAGCGAACACCGGGGAGCTGTTTTTT,CASSRGSGANTGELFF
TRBJ2-5,TRBV5-6,.,few,TGTGCCAGCAGCTTGCTTGCGGACCGAGGTGGGGAGACCCAGTACTTC,CASSLLADRGGETQYF
TRBJ1-5,TRBV20-1,.,many,TGCAGTGCTTGGCCGGGGGTTGGGCAGCCCCAGCATTTT,CSAWPGVGQPQHF
TRBJ2-5,TRBV3-1,TRBD2,many,TGTGCCAGCAGCCAAGATAGTGCGGGGGGTAAGGAGACCCAGTACTTC,CASSQDSAGGKETQYF
TRBJ2-7,TRBV5-1,.,many,TGCGCCAGCAGCCTGGTAGCAATAACTACTAAAGCCTACGAGCAGTACTTC,CASSLVAITTKAYEQYF
TRBJ2-1,TRBV6-1,.,.,TGTGCCAGCAGCCCCGCGGCTTACAATGAGCAGTTCTTC,CASSPAAYNEQFF
TRBJ2-7,TRBV7-2,TRBD2,.,TGTGCCAGCAGCCCATACCGCGGGGGAACCTACGAGCAGTACTTC,CASSPYRGGTYEQYF
TRBJ1-4,TRBV2,.,few,TGTGCCAGCAGCTCTACAGGGAACGCTAATGAAAAACTGTTTTTT,CASSSTGNANEKLFF
TRBJ1-3,TRBV20-1,.,few,TGCAGTGCTAGCGATCGAGGCTCCGGGGGAAACACCATATATTTT,CSASDRGSGGNTIYF
TRBJ1-4,TRBV7-9,.,few,TGTGCCAGCAGCCTGGGGTCCGGGATTAATGAAAAACTGTTTTTT,CASSLGSGINEKLFF
TRBJ2-5,TRBV12-3/TRBV12-4,.,many,TGTGCCAGCAGTAAAGGGATTCAAGAGACCCAGTACTTC,CASSKGIQETQYF